This T cell receptor beta chain is from a study of shared clonotypes between healthy human individuals. Only in-frame clones appear in the TCRdb table, and some are missing; sequencing was by immunoSEQ multiplex PCR. Here the sample spans about 1 million clones, more than 65% being singletons. It was into CD45RA+ naive and CD45RA-negative memory subsets that the CD4+ cells were split. As regards this clone: The antigen is not known.

V lost 5 bases and J 2 bases, leaving 16 bases between the germline ends. This CDR3 region has 15 residues. In germline, CDR1 is SGHAT, CDR2 FQNNGV. Notes on the study in general: Against clonotypes common to all four donors, non-shared ones had lower generation probabilities.

The receptor comes from a man aged 18 to 30 in good health. V usage is TRBV11-2 and J usage is TRBJ2-7; possible D gene TRBD1, 6 bases. Sequenced input: memory CD4+ T cells sorted from blood. Documented subset: CD45RA-negative fraction. The CDR3 region is CASSTPGTMTYEQYF. The DNA for the CDR3 is TGTGCCAGCAGCACACCCGGGACAATGACCTACGAGCAGTACTTC. The full variable domain, in which reference TRBV11-2 and TRBJ2-7 provide the parts outside the CDR3, is EAGVAQSPRYKIIEKRQSVAFWCNPISGHATLYWYQQILGQGPKLLIQFQNNGVVDDSQLPKDRFSAERLKGVDSTLKIQPAKLEDSAVYLCASSTPGTMTYEQYFGPGTRLTVT.